This T cell receptor beta chain was profiled in a study of cytomegalovirus exposure and HLA in healthy donors. Comment on this clone: The antigen remains unidentified.

A multiplex PCR was run with 60 Vbeta primers and 13 Jbeta primers. In the source study's methods: Unique TCR beta chains numbered about 72 million in a later analysis, with roughly 10 million shared. Method: immunoSEQ multiplex PCR; TCRdb's copy keeps in-frame clones and lacks some. That table is the source of V, J and clone size, and D and trimming were worked out from the DNA. The repertoire holds about 130,000 clones, with 75% to 85% as singletons. Findings of the study overall: Later analysis showed most CMV-associated TCR beta chains appearing HLA-restricted. HLA allele associations emerged for fewer than 20,000 TCR beta sequences in a later analysis, at 0.05 false discovery rate. Presence/absence comparisons presumed near-even sequencing depth among donors.

With 2 bases clipped from V and 4 bases from J, the junction kept 1 base outside the gene matches. The V gene's germline CDR1 is MRHNA and CDR2 SNTAGT. CDR3 size: 14 residues. The chain employs TRBV6-4 and TRBJ2-3; 9 nucleotides align to TRBD2. The material sequenced was PBMCs. This TCR derives from a girl aged 2-10 years in good health and CMV-seronegative. The CDR3 bases are TGTGCCAGCAGTGACGCGGGGGGGGCAGATACGCAGTATTTT. This codes for CASSDAGGADTQYF.